A single T cell receptor (beta chain) is shown here with its context. This entry belongs to a study of CD8+CD57+ T cells in acquired aplastic anemia. V lost 6 bases and J lost 7; bases outside the gene matches: 7. Germline CDR1 is SQVTM and CDR2 is ANQGSEA. The CDR3 covers 14 residues. Profiling of TCR beta VDJ combinations and CDR3 sequences used genomic DNA as template. TCRdb re-analysed the reads in MiXCR, keeping a single row per CDR3 protein. The sample includes 200,000 to 300,000 distinct CDR3 sequences, about 80% of them seen just once. The authors sequenced patients whose flow cytometry had shown CD8+CD57+ cell expansion.

Sequencing used sorted CD4+, CD8+, or CD8+CD57+ T cells (not recorded which) from PBMCs. This chain joins TRBV29-1 and TRBJ2-7, with TRBD2 matching over 15 bases. This sequence was found in a human donor with aplastic anemia. The DNA for the CDR3 is TGCAGCGTCAGGACTAGCGGGGGGGCGTATGAGCAGTACTTC. Its protein product is CSVRTSGGAYEQYF.